This T cell receptor beta chain is from a study of CD8 T cells in Susac syndrome. RNA in amounts of roughly 0.5 to 1 ug was reverse transcribed with random hexamers. Amplification of TCR beta CDR3 across 54 Vbeta and 13 Jbeta was performed with immunoSEQ multiplex PCR. From the immunoSEQ multiplex PCR reads, TCRdb called clonotypes with MiXCR, one entry per CDR3 protein. The sample yields fewer than 150,000 distinct CDR3 sequences, over 90% seen once. The CDR3 extends over 16 amino acids. Per germline, CDR1 KGHDR and CDR2 SFDVKD. Trimming cost V 2 bases and J 8 bases, with 18 bases left between them. TCR beta sequencing was performed on blood CD8+ and CD4+ T cells. Healthy donors constituted the controls, which were matched for age and sex. Negative isolation was used for CD8+ and CD4+ T cells, and FACS enrichment was applied to TEMRA cells.

Material: CD4+ T cells from PBMCs. The V and J genes are TRBV24-1 and TRBJ1-3, with D perhaps TRBD1 (6 bases). The receptor comes from a human donor in good health. The DNA of the CDR3 is TGTGCCACCAGTGATTACTCCCCGGGGGCGGCGGACACCATATATTTT. Protein: CATSDYSPGAADTIYF.